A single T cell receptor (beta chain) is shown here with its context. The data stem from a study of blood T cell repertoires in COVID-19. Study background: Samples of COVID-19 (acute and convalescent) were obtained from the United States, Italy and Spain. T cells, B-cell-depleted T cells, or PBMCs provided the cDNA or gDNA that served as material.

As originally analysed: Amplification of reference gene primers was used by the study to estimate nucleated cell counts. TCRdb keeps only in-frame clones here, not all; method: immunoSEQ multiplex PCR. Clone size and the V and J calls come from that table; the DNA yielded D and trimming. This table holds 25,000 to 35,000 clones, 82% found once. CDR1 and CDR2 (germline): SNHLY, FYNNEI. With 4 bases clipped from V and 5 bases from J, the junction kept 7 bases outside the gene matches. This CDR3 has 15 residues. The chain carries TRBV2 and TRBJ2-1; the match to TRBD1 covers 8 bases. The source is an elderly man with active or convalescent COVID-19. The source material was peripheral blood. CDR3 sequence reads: CASSGTETGDNEQFF. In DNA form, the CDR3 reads TGTGCCAGCAGTGGGACCGAGACAGGGGACAATGAGCAGTTCTTC.